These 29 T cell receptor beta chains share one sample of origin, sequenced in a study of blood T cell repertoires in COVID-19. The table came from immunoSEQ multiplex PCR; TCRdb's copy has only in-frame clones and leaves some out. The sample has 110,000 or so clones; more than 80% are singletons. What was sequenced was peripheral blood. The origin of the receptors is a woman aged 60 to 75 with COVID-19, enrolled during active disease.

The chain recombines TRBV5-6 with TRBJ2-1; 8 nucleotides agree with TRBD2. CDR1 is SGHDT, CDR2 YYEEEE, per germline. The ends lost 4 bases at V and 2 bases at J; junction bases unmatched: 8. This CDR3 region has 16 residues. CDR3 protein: CASSPNGGGPYNEQFF. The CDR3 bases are TGTGCCAGCAGCCCAAACGGGGGGGGACCCTACAATGAGCAGTTCTTC. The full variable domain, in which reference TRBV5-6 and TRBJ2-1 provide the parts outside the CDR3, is DAGVTQSPTHLIKTRGQQVTLRCSPKSGHDTVSWYQQALGQGPQFIFQYYEEEERQRGNFPDRFSGHQFPNYSSELNVNALLLGDSALYLCASSPNGGGPYNEQFFGPGTRLTVL.

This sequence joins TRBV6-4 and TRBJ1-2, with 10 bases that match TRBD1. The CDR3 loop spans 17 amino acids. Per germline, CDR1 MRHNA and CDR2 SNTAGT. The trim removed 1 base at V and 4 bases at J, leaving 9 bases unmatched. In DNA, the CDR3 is TGTGCCAGCAGTGACTGGGACAGGGGATCCTTCGGCTATGGCTACACCTTC. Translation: CASSDWDRGSFGYGYTF.

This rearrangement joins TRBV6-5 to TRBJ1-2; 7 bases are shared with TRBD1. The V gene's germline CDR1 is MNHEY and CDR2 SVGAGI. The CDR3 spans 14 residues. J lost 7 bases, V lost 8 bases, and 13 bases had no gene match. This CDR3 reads CASVAARGSFGYTF. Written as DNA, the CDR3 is TGTGCCAGCGTCGCGGCCAGGGGGAGCTTTGGCTACACCTTC.

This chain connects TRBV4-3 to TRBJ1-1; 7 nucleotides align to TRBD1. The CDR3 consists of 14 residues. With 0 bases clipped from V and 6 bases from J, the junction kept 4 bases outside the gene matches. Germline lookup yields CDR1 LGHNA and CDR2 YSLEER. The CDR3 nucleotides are TGCGCCAGCAGCCAAGAACAGGGGACGCCTGAAGCTTTCTTT. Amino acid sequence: CASSQEQGTPEAFF.

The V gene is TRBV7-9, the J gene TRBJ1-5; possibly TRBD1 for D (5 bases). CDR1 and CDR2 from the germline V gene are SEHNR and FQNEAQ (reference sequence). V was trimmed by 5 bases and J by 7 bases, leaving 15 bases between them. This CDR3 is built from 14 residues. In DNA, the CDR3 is TGTGCCAGCAGCCCATCTGGGGCGGTACAGCCCCAGCATTTT. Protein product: CASSPSGAVQPQHF.

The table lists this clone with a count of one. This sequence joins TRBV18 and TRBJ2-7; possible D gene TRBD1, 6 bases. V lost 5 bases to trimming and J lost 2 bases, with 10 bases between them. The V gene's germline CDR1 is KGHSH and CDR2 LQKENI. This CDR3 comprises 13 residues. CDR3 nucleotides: TGTGCCAGCTCAGCCGGGACACCCTACGAGCAGTACTTC. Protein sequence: CASSAGTPYEQYF.

The CDR3 bases are TGCGCCAGCAGCTTGGTATTCGGGGCGGGAAATTCACCCCTCCACTTT. It codes for CASSLVFGAGNSPLHF. The gene calls are TRBV5-1 and TRBJ1-6; weak D call: TRBD1 (5 bases). Germline lookup yields CDR1 SGHRS and CDR2 YFSETQ. This CDR3 comprises 16 residues. Deletions cut 0 bases from V and 7 bases from J, with 14 bases between.

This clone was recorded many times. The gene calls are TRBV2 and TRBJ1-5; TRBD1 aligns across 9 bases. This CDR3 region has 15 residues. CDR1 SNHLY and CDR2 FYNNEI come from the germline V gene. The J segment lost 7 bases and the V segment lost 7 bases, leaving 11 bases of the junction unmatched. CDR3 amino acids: CASTPTGGRGQPQHF. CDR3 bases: TGTGCCAGCACCCCGACAGGGGGAAGAGGACAGCCCCAGCATTTT.

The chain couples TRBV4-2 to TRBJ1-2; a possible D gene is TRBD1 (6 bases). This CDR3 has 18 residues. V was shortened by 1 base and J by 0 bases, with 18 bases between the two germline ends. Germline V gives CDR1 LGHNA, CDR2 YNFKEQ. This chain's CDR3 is CASSQALPTGDTNYGYTF. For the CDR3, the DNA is TGTGCCAGCAGCCAAGCCCTTCCGACAGGCGACACTAACTATGGCTACACCTTC.

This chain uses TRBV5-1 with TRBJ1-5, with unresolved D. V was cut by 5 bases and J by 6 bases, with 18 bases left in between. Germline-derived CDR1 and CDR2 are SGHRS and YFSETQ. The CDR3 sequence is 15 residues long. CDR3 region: CASRGRPDIGQPQHF. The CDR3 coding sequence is TGCGCCAGCAGAGGCCGGCCCGACATCGGTCAGCCCCAGCATTTT. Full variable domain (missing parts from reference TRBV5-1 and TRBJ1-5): KAGVTQTPRYLIKTRGQQVTLSCSPISGHRSVSWYQQTPGQGLQFLFEYFSETQRNKGNFPGRFSGRQFSNSRSEMNVSTLELGDSALYLCASRGRPDIGQPQHFGDGTRLSIL.

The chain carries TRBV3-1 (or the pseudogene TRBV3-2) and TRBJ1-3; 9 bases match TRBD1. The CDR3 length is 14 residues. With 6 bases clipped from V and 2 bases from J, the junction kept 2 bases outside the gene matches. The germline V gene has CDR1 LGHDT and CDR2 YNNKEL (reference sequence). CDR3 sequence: CASSRQGAGNTIYF. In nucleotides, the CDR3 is TGTGCCAGCAGTCGACAGGGGGCTGGAAACACCATATATTTT.

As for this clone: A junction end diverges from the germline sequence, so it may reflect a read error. CDR3 sequence (DNA): TGTGCCAGCAACTTGGTGGACAGGAATGAAAAACTGTTTTTT. Translation: CASNLVDRNEKLFF. The chain recombines TRBV5-8 with TRBJ1-4, with TRBD1 matching over 7 bases. The CDR3 length is 14 residues. The germline CDR1 and CDR2 sequences are SGHTS and YDEGEE.

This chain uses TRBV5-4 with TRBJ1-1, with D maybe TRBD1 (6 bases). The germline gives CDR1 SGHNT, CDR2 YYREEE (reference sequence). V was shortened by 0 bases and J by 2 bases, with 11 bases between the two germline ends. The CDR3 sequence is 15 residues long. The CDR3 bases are TGTGCCAGCAGCTTGGAGGGGGGGAAAAACACTGAAGCTTTCTTT. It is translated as CASSLEGGKNTEAFF.

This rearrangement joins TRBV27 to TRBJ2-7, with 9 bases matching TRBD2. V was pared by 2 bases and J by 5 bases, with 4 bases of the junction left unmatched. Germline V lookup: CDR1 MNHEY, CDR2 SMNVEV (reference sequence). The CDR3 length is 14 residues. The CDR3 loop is CASSLLAGPDEQYF. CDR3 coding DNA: TGTGCCAGCAGTTTACTAGCGGGGCCGGACGAGCAGTACTTC.

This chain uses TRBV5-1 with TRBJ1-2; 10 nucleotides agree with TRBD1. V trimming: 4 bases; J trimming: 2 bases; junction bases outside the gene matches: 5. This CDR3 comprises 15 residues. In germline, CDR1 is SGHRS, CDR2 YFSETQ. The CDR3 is CASSQRQGANYGYTF. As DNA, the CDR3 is TGCGCCAGCAGCCAGAGACAGGGGGCGAACTATGGCTACACCTTC.

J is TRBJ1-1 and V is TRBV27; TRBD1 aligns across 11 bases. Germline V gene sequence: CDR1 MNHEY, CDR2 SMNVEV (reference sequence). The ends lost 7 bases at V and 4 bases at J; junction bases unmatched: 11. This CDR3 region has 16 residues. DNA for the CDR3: TGTGCCAGCACATTAAGTCCGGGACAGGGGGGCACTGAAGCTTTCTTT. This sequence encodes CASTLSPGQGGTEAFF.

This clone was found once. The CDR3 DNA reads TGTGCACTCGGACAGGGGAAACTCTCTGGGGCCAACGTCCTGACTTTC. This translates into CALGQGKLSGANVLTF. The chain has TRBV30 and TRBJ2-6; 9 bases align to TRBD1. Per the germline V gene, CDR1 is GTSNPN and CDR2 is SVGIG (reference sequence). The CDR3 totals 16 residues.

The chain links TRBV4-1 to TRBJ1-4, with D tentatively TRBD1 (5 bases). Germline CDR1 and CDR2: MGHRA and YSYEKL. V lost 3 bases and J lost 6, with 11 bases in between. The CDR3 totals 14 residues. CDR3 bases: TGCGCCAGCAGCCAGATACGCAGGGATGAAAAACTGTTTTTT. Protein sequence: CASSQIRRDEKLFF.

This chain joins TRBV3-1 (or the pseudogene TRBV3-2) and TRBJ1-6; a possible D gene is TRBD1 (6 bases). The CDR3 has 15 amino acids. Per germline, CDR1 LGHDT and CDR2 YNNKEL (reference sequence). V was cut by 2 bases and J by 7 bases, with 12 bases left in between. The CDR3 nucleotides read TGTGCCAGCAGCCAACTTACAGGGACGAATTCACCCCTCCACTTT. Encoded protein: CASSQLTGTNSPLHF.

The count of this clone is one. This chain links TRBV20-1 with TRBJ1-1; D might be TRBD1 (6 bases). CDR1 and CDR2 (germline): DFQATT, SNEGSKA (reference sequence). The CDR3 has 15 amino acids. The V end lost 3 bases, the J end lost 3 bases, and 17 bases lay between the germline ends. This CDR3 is CSASRGGGWDTEAFF. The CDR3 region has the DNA TGCAGTGCTAGTCGTGGGGGCGGTTGGGACACTGAAGCTTTCTTT.

The CDR3 loop is CASSPLNYEQYF. The CDR3 bases are TGTGCCAGCTCACCTTTAAACTACGAGCAGTACTTC. The chain is built from TRBV18 and TRBJ2-7; no clear D gene. V lost 3 bases, J lost 3 bases, and 6 bases lay in between. The CDR3 has 12 amino acids. Per the germline V gene, CDR1 is KGHSH and CDR2 is LQKENI.

The chain's CDR3 is CASSYRGLGRFVEKLFF. The CDR3 region has the DNA TGCGCCAGCAGCTACAGGGGGCTTGGAAGATTCGTTGAAAAACTGTTTTTT. The rearrangement links TRBV5-1 to TRBJ1-4; 9 bases fit TRBD1. The CDR3 covers 17 residues. CDR1 and CDR2 from the germline V gene are SGHRS and YFSETQ. J gave up 7 bases and V 3 bases, and 13 bases lay outside the gene matches. Filled out from reference TRBV5-1 and TRBJ1-4, the complete variable domain reads KAGVTQTPRYLIKTRGQQVTLSCSPISGHRSVSWYQQTPGQGLQFLFEYFSETQRNKGNFPGRFSGRQFSNSRSEMNVSTLELGDSALYLCASSYRGLGRFVEKLFFGSGTQLSVL.

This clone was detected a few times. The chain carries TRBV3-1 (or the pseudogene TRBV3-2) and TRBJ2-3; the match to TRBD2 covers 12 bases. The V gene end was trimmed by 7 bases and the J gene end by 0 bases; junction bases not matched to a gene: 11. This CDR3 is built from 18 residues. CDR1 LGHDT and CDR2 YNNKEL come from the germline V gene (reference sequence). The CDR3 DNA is TGTGCCAGCACGGGGACTAGCGGGTACTCGACTAGCACAGATACGCAGTATTTT. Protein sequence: CASTGTSGYSTSTDTQYF.

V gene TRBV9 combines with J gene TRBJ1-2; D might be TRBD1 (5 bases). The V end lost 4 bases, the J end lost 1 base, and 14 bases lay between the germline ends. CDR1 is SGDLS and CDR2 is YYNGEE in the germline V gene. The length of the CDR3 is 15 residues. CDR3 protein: CASSLRSDSNYGYTF. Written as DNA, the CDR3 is TGTGCCAGCAGCCTGCGGTCCGACAGTAACTATGGCTACACCTTC.

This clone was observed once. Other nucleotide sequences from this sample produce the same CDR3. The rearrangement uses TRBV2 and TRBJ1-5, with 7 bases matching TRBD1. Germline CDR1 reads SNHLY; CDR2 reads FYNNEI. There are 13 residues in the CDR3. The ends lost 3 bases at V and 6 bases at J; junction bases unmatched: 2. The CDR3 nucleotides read TGTGCCAGCAGTGAGCAGGGGGGTCAGCCCCAGCATTTT. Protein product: CASSEQGGQPQHF.

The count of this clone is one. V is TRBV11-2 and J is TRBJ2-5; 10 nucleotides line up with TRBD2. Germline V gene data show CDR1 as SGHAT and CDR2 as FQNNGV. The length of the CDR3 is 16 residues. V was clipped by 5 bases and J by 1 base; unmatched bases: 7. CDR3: CASSLTSGNSQETQYF. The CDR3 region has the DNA TGTGCCAGCAGCCTCACTAGCGGGAATTCCCAAGAGACCCAGTACTTC.

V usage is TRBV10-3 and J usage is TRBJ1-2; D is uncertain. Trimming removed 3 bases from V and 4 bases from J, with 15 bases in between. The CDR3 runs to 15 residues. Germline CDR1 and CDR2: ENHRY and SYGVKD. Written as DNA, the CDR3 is TGTGCCATCAGTGACTCCCAGGAAGACCTCTATGGCTACACCTTC. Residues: CAISDSQEDLYGYTF.

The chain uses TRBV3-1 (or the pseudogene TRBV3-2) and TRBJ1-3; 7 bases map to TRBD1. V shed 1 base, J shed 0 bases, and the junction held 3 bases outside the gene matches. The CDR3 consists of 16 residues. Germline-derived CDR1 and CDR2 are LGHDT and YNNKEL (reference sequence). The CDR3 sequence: CASSQASGGSGNTIYF. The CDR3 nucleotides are TGTGCCAGCAGCCAAGCTTCAGGGGGCTCTGGAAACACCATATATTTT.

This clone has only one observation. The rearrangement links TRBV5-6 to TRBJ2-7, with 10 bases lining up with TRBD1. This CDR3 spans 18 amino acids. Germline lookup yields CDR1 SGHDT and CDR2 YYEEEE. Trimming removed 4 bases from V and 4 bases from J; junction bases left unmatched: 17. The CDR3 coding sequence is TGTGCCAGCAGCAGCGCGGGACAGGGGTATAGAAGGGGGTACGAGCAGTACTTC. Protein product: CASSSAGQGYRRGYEQYF. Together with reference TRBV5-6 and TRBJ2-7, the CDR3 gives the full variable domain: DAGVTQSPTHLIKTRGQQVTLRCSPKSGHDTVSWYQQALGQGPQFIFQYYEEEERQRGNFPDRFSGHQFPNYSSELNVNALLLGDSALYLCASSSAGQGYRRGYEQYFGPGTRLTVT.